In its sample, the clone carrying this T cell receptor (beta chain) was seen a few times. Germline V lookup: CDR1 KGHSH, CDR2 LQKENI. The CDR3 contains 16 residues. V dropped 2 bases and J dropped 1 base, with 14 bases sitting between them. These data are taken from a study of spatial heterogeneity in lung cancer. Study as a whole: Each unique TCR and UMI combination was seen more than ten times on average in raw reads.

Every molecule of TCR cDNA had its own unique molecular identifier. One entry per CDR3 protein results from TCRdb running MiXCR on the 5' RACE reads. The sample has tens of thousands of distinct CDR3 sequences, roughly an eighth seen once. Described time point: sample taken at primary tumor resection. Whole RNA was taken from tumor, nontumor lung or frozen PBMC; it was then sequenced unsorted. The material was PBMCs, obtained at surgery. V is TRBV18 and J is TRBJ2-5; D remains unclear. This receptor was obtained from a male donor with early-stage non-small cell lung cancer. In DNA, the CDR3 is TGTGCCAGCTCACCAAGTAATGCGGCCGGCCAAGAGACCCAGTACTTC. It encodes CASSPSNAAGQETQYF.